This TCR beta chain was sequenced for a study of blood T cell repertoires in COVID-19 (dated by TCRdb to 2019 to 2021). Describing the broader study: Collaborator samples came from the United States, Italy and Spain and covered acute and convalescent phases of COVID-19. Where HLA class I and class II types were available, the types were taken from metadata supplied by the sample provider, not from assay-based typing. Samples came from the ongoing ImmuneRACE study (first 160 participants) plus 1,254 subjects from 6 global collaborators. The repertoires were released in a freely available public database meant as a resource for research on the immune response to SARS-CoV-2. The material from the prospective study consisted of cDNA or gDNA derived from T cells, B-cell-depleted T cells, or PBMCs. A de-identified subject ID, COVID-19 status, age in years and sex were almost always included in the sample metadata. Subjects who had been exposed to COVID-19, were actively infected with it, or had recovered from it provided the deeply sampled blood TCRbeta repertoires that made up the dataset. Study-wide findings and limitations: The quantity of clinical and demographic metadata differed by source and by participant and was supplied without curation.

Reading the germline V gene (reference sequence) gives CDR1 SGHNT and CDR2 YYREEE. V and J lose 0 bases and 1 base, and a span of 15 bases separates them. The CDR3 spans 17 residues, from the cysteine through the phenylalanine. The DNA shown is the 51-base CDR3, in frame from base 1. On this clone: Its antigen specificity is not known. Per-base qualities were not stored, and no clone one base away is much larger.

TCRbeta CDR3 regions were amplified from genomic DNA using the immunoSEQ Assay, a bias-controlled multiplex PCR. The original pipeline was this. Within the assay, amplification of reference gene primers was used to estimate how many nucleated cells each sample contained. To quantify the absolute abundance of each unique TCRbeta CDR3 rearrangement, sequence reads were collapsed and filtered. Productive Simpson clonality was computed per sample as the square root of Simpson's diversity index over productive rearrangements. Imported from immuneACCESS, the table was reduced by TCRdb to in-frame sequences with V and J called. These copies leave out some clones; in studies compared against another copy, an unresolved V gene accounts for under half, and the cause of the remainder is not known. For V, J and clone size, that table is used; D and trimming come from the DNA. The sample table contains some 66,000 clones; only one count was recorded for roughly 80% of them. The ten biggest clones cover roughly 6.7% of the sample.

Whole blood was collected in K2EDTA tubes by collaborating institutions according to the institutions' own protocols. For TCRbeta analysis, collaborators shipped samples as frozen whole blood, isolated PBMCs, or DNA extracted from either of those sample types. The receptor chain draws on TRBV5-4 and TRBJ2-3; the D gene is unclear. This receptor was obtained from a man aged 55-75 years with acute or convalescent COVID-19. Sample: peripheral blood. CDR3 region: CASSLEPETLRTDTQYF. The DNA reads as follows: TGTGCCAGCAGCTTGGAACCGGAGACTTTACGCACAGATACGCAGTATTTT.